The sequence of this TCR beta chain was determined in a study of shared T cell receptors in the human thymus. TCRdb keeps only in-frame clones here, not all; method: immunoSEQ multiplex PCR. The sample consists of 700,000 to 750,000 clones, approximately 83% of them appearing once. V trimming: 0 bases; J trimming: 11 bases; junction bases outside the gene matches: 6. The CDR3 length is 13 residues. Looked up from germline, CDR1 is ENHRY and CDR2 is SYGVKD. This sample was shared with a second study, whose subject was human thymus T cells. That report notes: Resections removed during corrective heart surgery provided the thymus tissue used. Related studies noted strongly shared thymic repertoires across unrelated people.

Sequencing was performed on thymocytes. The chain recombines TRBV10-3 with TRBJ1-1; TRBD1 matches 7 bases. The receptor was isolated from a girl less than two years old with a congenital heart defect. The CDR3 spells CAISESRGPAAFF. In DNA form, the CDR3 reads TGTGCCATCAGTGAGTCGAGGGGGCCGGCTGCTTTCTTT.